This T cell receptor beta chain comes out of a study of cytomegalovirus exposure and HLA in healthy donors. Both 60 Vbeta primers and 13 Jbeta primers went into the PCR. Clones were read by immunoSEQ multiplex PCR, and TCRdb kept only the in-frame ones, dropping some. This table has over 150,000 clones, over 65% appearing once. The CDR3 covers 13 residues. V was clipped by 10 bases and J by 2 bases; unmatched bases: 3. Germline V CDR1 and CDR2: MDHEN, SYDVKM. The origin of this receptor is a woman aged 25 to 45 in good health and CMV-seropositive. The chain recombines TRBV28 with TRBJ2-3, with 10 bases that match TRBD1. Sequenced: PBMCs. The CDR3 DNA reads TGTGCCACCGGGACAGGGGACACAGATACGCAGTATTTT. Translating it yields CATGTGDTDTQYF.